Listed here is a single TCR beta chain. Cohort 3 recovered donors had two negative PCRs, clearance, or symptom resolution. CDR3 length equals 12 residues. The germline V and J ends were trimmed by 1 base and 4 bases, with 5 bases remaining between them. CDR1 is SGHAT, CDR2 FQNNGV, per germline. The data are from a study of blood T cell repertoires in COVID-19. About the research overall: PBMCs, B-cell-depleted T cells, or T cells provided the cDNA or gDNA that made up the material.

Sequenced by immunoSEQ multiplex PCR; TCRdb stores in-frame clones only, minus some. Of about 470,000 clones listed, 87% are singletons. The clonotype originates from a woman aged 18-30 years who had recovered from COVID-19. The sequenced material came from PBMCs or T cells enriched from blood (not recorded which). The chain is built from TRBV11-2 and TRBJ2-7; D is undetermined. The DNA for the CDR3 is TGTGCCAGCAGCTTAGCCGGGTACGAGCAGTACTTC. It encodes CASSLAGYEQYF.